Listed below are T cell receptor beta chains from one sample, sequenced in a study of cytomegalovirus exposure and HLA in healthy donors. Clones were read by immunoSEQ multiplex PCR, and TCRdb kept only the in-frame ones, dropping some. The sample contains over 200,000 clones, over 65% of which appear only once. Sequencing input: PBMCs. These receptor sequences come from a human donor in good health. Each CDR3 is given with its conserved first and last residue. D genes are given only for firm matches. Expanded clones are given a class, and other clones once, few, many or no size at all.

TRBJ2-7	TRBD2	15	NA	TRBV6-6	CASSYSGLAVHEQYF	TGTGCCAGCAGTTACTCGGGACTAGCGGTACACGAGCAGTACTTC
TRBJ1-4	NA	15	NA	TRBV5-1	CASSPYRSTNEKLFF	TGCGCCAGCAGCCCCTACAGGTCAACTAATGAAAAACTGTTTTTT
TRBJ2-7	NA	11	NA	TRBV10-1	CARTFRYEQYF	TGCGCTAGAACGTTTCGCTACGAGCAGTACTTC
TRBJ2-3	NA	10	few	TRBV29-1	CSAGADTQYF	TGCAGCGCGGGGGCAGATACGCAGTATTTT
TRBJ1-1	NA	16	NA	TRBV4-2	CASSQVAGQLNTEAFF	TGTGCCAGCAGCCAAGTGGCAGGACAGTTGAACACTGAAGCTTTCTTT
TRBJ2-1	TRBD1	15	NA	TRBV6-4	CASSLQGAGYNEQFF	TGTGCCAGCAGTCTACAGGGGGCAGGGTACAATGAGCAGTTCTTC
TRBJ1-3	NA	16	once	TRBV15	CATSRQRQGTGNTIYF	TGTGCCACCAGCAGACAACGCCAGGGAACTGGAAACACCATATATTTT
TRBJ1-5	NA	17	once	TRBV4-1	CASSQDETGQSNQPQHF	TGCGCCAGCAGCCAAGACGAAACAGGACAAAGCAATCAGCCCCAGCATTTT
TRBJ2-7	TRBD1	14	NA	TRBV6-6	CASSYGQGVYEQYF	TGTGCCAGCAGTTACGGTCAGGGGGTCTACGAGCAGTACTTC
TRBJ2-2	TRBD2	13	NA	TRBV19	CASMASGTGELFF	TGTGCCAGTATGGCTAGCGGCACCGGGGAGCTGTTTTTT
TRBJ1-5	NA	17	NA	TRBV7-8	CASSLLRSPSSNQPQHF	TGTGCCAGCAGCTTATTACGCAGTCCCTCTAGCAATCAGCCCCAGCATTTT
TRBJ2-3	NA	13	NA	TRBV6-4	CASSQTSTDTQYF	TGTGCCAGCAGTCAAACTAGCACAGATACGCAGTATTTT
TRBJ2-5	TRBD1	14	NA	TRBV6-5	CASSRTGDQETQYF	TGTGCCAGCAGTCGGACAGGGGATCAAGAGACCCAGTACTTC
TRBJ2-7	TRBD2	14	NA	TRBV5-1	CASSSGTSGDEQYF	TGCGCCAGCAGTTCCGGGACTAGCGGAGACGAGCAGTACTTC
TRBJ1-5	TRBD1	15	NA	TRBV28	CASSPWTGANQPQHF	TGTGCCAGCAGTCCCTGGACAGGGGCAAATCAGCCCCAGCATTTT
TRBJ2-5	TRBD2	18	once	TRBV27	CASSPGLAGGPSPETQYF	TGTGCCAGCAGTCCTGGACTAGCGGGAGGGCCGAGCCCAGAGACCCAGTACTTC
TRBJ2-7	NA	13	NA	TRBV6-6	CASRELLDPEQYF	TGTGCCAGCAGGGAGCTACTAGATCCCGAGCAGTACTTC
TRBJ2-3	TRBD2	14	NA	TRBV2	CANVAGGPTDTQYF	TGTGCCAACGTAGCGGGAGGGCCAACAGATACGCAGTATTTT
TRBJ1-1	NA	13	NA	TRBV6-5	CASSSRRYTEAFF	TGTGCCAGCAGTTCTAGACGCTACACTGAAGCTTTCTTT
TRBJ2-1	NA	13	NA	TRBV10-1	CAPIRLGEVEQFF	TGCGCCCCGATACGTCTAGGCGAGGTTGAGCAGTTCTTC
TRBJ2-2	TRBD1	16	NA	TRBV10-3	CAISAVDRALTGELFF	TGTGCCATCAGTGCCGTGGACAGGGCCTTGACCGGGGAGCTGTTTTTT
TRBJ1-2	TRBD1	12	NA	TRBV2	CATRQGNYGYTF	TGTGCCACCCGACAGGGAAACTATGGCTACACTTTC
TRBJ2-7	NA	13	NA	TRBV10-3	CAISESIVNEQYF	TGTGCCATCAGTGAGTCAATAGTGAACGAGCAGTACTTC
TRBJ2-1	NA	11	NA	TRBV10-3	CAISPGTEQFF	TGTGCCATCAGTCCCGGGACAGAGCAGTTCTTC
TRBJ1-2	NA	15	once	TRBV19	CASSIVGGSNYGYTF	TGTGCCAGTAGTATAGTAGGCGGATCCAACTATGGCTACACCTTC